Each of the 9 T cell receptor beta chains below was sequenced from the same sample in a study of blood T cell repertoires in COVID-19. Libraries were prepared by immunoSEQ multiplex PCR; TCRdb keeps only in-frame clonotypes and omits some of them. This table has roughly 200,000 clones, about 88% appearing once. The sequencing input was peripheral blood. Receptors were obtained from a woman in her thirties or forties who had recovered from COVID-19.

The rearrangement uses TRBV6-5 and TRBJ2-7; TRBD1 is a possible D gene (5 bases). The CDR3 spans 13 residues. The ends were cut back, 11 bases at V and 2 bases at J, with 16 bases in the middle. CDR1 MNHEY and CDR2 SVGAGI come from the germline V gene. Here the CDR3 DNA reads TGTGCCGTACAGGAAGGGCTGCCCTACGAGCAGTACTTC. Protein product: CAVQEGLPYEQYF.

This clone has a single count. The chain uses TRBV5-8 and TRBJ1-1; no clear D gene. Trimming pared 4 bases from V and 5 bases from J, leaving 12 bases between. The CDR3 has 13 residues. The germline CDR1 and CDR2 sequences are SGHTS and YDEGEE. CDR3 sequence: CASSVAPGTEAFF. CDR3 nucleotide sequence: TGTGCCAGCAGCGTGGCCCCGGGGACTGAAGCTTTCTTT.

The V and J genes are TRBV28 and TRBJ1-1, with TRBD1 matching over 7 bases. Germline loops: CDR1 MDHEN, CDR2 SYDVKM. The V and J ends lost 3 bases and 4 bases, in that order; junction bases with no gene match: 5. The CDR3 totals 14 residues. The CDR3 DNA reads TGTGCCAGCAGTTTCCGGAACAGGGGCACTGAAGCTTTCTTT. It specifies CASSFRNRGTEAFF.

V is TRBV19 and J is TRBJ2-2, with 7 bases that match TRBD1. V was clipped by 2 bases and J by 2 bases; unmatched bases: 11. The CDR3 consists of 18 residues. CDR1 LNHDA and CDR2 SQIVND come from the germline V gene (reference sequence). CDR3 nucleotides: TGTGCCAGTAGTATATCCGGACAGGCTATTTTTAACACCGGGGAGCTGTTTTTT. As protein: CASSISGQAIFNTGELFF.

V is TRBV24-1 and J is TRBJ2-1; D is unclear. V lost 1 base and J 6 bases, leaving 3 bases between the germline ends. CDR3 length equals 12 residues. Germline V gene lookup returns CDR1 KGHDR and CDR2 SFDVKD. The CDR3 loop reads CATSDLANEQFF. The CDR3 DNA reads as TGTGCCACCAGTGATTTAGCCAATGAGCAGTTCTTC.

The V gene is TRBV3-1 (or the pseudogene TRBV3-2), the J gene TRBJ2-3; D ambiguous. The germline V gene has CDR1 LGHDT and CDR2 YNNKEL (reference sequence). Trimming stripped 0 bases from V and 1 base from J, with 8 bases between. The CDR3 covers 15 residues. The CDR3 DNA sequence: TGTGCCAGCAGCCAAGATAGCTGGGGCACAGATACGCAGTATTTT. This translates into CASSQDSWGTDTQYF.

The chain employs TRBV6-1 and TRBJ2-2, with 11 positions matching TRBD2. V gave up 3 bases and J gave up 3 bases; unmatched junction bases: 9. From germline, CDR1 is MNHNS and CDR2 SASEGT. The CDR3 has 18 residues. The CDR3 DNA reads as TGTGCCAGCAGTGAGATAGCGGGAGGGCCTATCGACACCGGGGAGCTGTTTTTT. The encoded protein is CASSEIAGGPIDTGELFF.

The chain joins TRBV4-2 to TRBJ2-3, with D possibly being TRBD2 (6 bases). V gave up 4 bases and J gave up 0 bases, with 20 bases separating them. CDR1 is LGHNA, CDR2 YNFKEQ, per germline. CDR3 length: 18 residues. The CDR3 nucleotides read TGTGCCAGCAGCCGAAGGTCGTACGGGGGAAGGAGCACAGATACGCAGTATTTT. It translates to CASSRRSYGGRSTDTQYF.

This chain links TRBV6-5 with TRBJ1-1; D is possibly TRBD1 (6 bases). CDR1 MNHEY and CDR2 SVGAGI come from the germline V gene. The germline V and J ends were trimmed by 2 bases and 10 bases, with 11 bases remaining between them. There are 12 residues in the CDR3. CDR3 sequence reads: CASSYPGAVAFF. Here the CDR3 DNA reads TGTGCCAGCAGTTACCCAGGGGCAGTAGCTTTCTTT.